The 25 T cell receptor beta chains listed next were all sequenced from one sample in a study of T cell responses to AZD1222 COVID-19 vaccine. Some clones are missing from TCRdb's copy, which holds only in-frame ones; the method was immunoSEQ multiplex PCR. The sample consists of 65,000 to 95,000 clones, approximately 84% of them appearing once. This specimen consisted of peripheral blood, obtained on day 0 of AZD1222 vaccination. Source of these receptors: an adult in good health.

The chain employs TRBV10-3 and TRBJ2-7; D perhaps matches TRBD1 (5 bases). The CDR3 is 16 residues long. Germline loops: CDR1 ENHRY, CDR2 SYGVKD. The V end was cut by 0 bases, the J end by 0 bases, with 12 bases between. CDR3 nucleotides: TGTGCCATCAGTGAGTCTAGGGGCAGATTCTCCTACGAGCAGTACTTC. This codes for CAISESRGRFSYEQYF.

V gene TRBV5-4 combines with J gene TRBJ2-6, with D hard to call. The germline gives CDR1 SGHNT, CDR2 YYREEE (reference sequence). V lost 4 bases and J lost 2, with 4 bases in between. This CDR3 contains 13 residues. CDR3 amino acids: CASSDPGANVLTF. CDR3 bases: TGTGCCAGCAGCGACCCTGGGGCCAACGTCCTGACTTTC.

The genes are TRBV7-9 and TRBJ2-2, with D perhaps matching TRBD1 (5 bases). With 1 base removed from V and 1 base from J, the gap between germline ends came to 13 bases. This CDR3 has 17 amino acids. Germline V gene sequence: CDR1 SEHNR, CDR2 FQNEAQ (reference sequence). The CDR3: CASSLGGWGRNTGELFF. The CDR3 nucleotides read TGTGCCAGCAGCTTAGGTGGTTGGGGCAGGAACACCGGGGAGCTGTTTTTT.

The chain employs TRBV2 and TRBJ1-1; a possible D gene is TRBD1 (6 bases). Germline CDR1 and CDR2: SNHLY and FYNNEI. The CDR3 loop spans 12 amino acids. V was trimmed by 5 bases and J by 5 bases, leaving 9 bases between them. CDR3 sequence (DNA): TGTGCCAGCAGTAGGACAGTTACTGAAGCTTTCTTT. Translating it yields CASSRTVTEAFF. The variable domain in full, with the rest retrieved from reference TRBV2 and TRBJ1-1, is EPEVTQTPSHQVTQMGQEVILRCVPISNHLYFYWYRQILGQKVEFLVSFYNNEISEKSEIFDDQFSVERPDGSNFTLKIRSTKLEDSAMYFCASSRTVTEAFFGQGTRLTVV.

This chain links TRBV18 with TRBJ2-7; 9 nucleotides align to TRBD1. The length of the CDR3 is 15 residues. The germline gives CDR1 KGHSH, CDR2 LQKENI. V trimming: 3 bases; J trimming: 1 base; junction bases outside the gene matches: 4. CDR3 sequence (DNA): TGTGCCAGCTCACCCACCGGGACAGGGTCCTACGAGCAGTACTTC. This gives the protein CASSPTGTGSYEQYF.

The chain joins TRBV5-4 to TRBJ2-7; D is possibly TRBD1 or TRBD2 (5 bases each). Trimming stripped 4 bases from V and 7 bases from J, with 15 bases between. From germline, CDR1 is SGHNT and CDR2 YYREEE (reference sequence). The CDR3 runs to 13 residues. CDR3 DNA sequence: TGTGCCAGCAGCGCGACCGAAGGGGAGGAGCAGTACTTC. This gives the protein CASSATEGEEQYF.

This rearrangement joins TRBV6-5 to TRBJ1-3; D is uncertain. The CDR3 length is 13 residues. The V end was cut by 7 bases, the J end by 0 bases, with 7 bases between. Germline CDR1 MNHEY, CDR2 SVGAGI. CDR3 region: CASTLSSGNTIYF. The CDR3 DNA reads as TGTGCCAGCACTCTGAGCTCTGGAAACACCATATATTTT.

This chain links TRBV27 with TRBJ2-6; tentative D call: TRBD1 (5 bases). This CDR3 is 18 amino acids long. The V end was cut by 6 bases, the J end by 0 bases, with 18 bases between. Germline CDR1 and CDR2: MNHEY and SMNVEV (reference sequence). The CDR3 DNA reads TGTGCCAGCAGATCCACACCCCGACAGTACTCTGGGGCCAACGTCCTGACTTTC. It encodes CASRSTPRQYSGANVLTF.

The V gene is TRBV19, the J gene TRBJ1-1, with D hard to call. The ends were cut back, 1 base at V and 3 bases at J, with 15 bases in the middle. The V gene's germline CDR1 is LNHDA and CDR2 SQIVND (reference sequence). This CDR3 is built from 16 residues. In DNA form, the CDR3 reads TGTGCCAGTAGTATAGGTCGAAGGGTGAGGGACACTGAAGCTTTCTTT. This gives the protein CASSIGRRVRDTEAFF.

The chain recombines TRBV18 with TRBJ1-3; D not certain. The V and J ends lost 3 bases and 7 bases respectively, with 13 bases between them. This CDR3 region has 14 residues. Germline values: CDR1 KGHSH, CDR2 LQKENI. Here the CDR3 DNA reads TGTGCCAGCTCACCGAGCGGTCAAAGGAACACCATATATTTT. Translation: CASSPSGQRNTIYF. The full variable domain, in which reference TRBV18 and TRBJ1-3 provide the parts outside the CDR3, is NAGVMQNPRHLVRRRGQEARLRCSPMKGHSHVYWYRQLPEEGLKFMVYLQKENIIDESGMPKERFSAEFPKEGPSILRIQQVVRGDSAAYFCASSPSGQRNTIYFGEGSWLTVV.

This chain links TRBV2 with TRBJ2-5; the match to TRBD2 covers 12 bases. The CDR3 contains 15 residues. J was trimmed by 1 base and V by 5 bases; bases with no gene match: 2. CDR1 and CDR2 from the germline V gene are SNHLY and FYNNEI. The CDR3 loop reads CASSPGLAGQETQYF. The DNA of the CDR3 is TGTGCCAGCAGTCCGGGACTAGCGGGCCAAGAGACCCAGTACTTC. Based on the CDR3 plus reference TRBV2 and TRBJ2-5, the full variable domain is EPEVTQTPSHQVTQMGQEVILRCVPISNHLYFYWYRQILGQKVEFLVSFYNNEISEKSEIFDDQFSVERPDGSNFTLKIRSTKLEDSAMYFCASSPGLAGQETQYFGPGTRLLVL.

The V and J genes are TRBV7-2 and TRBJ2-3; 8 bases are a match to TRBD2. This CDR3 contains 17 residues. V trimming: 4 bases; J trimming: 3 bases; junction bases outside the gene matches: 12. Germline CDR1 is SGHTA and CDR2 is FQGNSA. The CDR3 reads CASSSPTSVDRTDTQYF. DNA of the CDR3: TGTGCCAGCAGCTCTCCGACTAGCGTGGATCGAACAGATACGCAGTATTTT.

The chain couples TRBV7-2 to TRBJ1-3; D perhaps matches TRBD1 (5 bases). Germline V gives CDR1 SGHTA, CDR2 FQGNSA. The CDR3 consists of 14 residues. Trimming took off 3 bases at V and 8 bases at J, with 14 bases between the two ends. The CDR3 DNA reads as TGTGCCAGCAGCTTGGAGGGGTCTAGGGACACCATATATTTT. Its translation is CASSLEGSRDTIYF.

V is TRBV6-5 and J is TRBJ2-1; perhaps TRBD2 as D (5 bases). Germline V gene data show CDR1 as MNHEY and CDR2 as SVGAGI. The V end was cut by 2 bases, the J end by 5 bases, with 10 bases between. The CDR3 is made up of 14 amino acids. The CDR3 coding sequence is TGTGCCAGCAGTTACGAGGGTTCAAACAATGAGCAGTTCTTC. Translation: CASSYEGSNNEQFF.

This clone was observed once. This chain's CDR3 is CAWSVLSEKLFF. CDR3 bases: TGTGCCTGGAGTGTACTGTCTGAAAAACTGTTTTTT. The V and J genes are TRBV30 and TRBJ1-4; D is unresolved. From germline, CDR1 is GTSNPN and CDR2 SVGIG (reference sequence). Trimming took off 0 bases at V and 7 bases at J, with 6 bases between the two ends. The CDR3 has 12 residues. Full variable domain (rest looked up from reference TRBV30 and TRBJ1-4): SQTIHQWPATLVQPVGSPLSLECTVEGTSNPNLYWYRQAAGRGLQLLFYSVGIGQISSEVPQNLSASRPQDRQFILSSKKLLLSDSGFYLCAWSVLSEKLFFGSGTQLSVL.

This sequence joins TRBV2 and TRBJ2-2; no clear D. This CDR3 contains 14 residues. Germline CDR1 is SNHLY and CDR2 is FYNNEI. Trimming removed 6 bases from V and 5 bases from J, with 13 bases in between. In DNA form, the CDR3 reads TGTGCCAGCAGGGGGTCCTTGCGGACCGGGGAGCTGTTTTTT. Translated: CASRGSLRTGELFF.

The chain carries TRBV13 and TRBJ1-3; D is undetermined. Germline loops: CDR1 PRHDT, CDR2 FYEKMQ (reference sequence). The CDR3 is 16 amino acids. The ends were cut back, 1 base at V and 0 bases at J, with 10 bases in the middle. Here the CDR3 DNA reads TGTGCCAGCAGCTTAGAACCTCAGTACTCTGGAAACACCATATATTTT. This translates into CASSLEPQYSGNTIYF.

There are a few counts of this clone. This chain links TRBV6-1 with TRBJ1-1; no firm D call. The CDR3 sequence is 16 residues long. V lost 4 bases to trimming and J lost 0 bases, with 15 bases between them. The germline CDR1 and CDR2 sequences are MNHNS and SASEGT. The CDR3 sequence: CASSAPIRGVNTEAFF. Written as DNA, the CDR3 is TGTGCCAGCAGTGCCCCGATTCGGGGTGTGAACACTGAAGCTTTCTTT.

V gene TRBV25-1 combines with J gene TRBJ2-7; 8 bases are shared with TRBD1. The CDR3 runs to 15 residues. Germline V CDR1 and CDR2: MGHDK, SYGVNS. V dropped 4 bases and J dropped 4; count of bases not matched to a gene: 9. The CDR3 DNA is TGTGCCAGCAGTGCCTACCGGGACAGGCGTTACGAGCAGTACTTC. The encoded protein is CASSAYRDRRYEQYF.

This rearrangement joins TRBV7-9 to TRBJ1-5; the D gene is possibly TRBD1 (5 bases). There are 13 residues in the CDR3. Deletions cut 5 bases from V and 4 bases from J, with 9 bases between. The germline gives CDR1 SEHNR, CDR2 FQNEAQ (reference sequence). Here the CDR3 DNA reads TGTGCCAGCAGCAAACAGGAGAATCAGCCCCAGCATTTT. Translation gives CASSKQENQPQHF.

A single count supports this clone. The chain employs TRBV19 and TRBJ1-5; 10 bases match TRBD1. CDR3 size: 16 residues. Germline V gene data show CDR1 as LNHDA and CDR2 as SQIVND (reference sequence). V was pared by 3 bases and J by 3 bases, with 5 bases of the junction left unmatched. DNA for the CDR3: TGTGCCAGTAGTATCCCGGGACAGGGGTCCAATCAGCCCCAGCATTTT. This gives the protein CASSIPGQGSNQPQHF.

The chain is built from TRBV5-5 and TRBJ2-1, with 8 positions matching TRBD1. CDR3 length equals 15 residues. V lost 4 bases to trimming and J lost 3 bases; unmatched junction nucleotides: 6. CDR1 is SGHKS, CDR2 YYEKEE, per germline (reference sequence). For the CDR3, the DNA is TGTGCCAGCAGCCCAAGGACAGGGAACTACAATGAGCAGTTCTTC. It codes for CASSPRTGNYNEQFF.

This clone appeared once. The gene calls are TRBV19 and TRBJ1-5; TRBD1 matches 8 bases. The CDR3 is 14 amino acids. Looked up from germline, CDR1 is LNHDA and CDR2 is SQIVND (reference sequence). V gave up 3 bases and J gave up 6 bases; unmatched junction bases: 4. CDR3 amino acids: CASSIRGPGQPQHF. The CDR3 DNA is TGTGCCAGTAGTATCAGGGGGCCAGGTCAGCCCCAGCATTTT.

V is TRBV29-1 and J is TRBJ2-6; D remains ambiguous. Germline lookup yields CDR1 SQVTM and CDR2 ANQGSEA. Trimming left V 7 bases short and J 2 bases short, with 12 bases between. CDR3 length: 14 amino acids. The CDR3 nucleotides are TGCAGCGCCCATACGATCACTGGGGCCAACGTCCTGACTTTC. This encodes CSAHTITGANVLTF.

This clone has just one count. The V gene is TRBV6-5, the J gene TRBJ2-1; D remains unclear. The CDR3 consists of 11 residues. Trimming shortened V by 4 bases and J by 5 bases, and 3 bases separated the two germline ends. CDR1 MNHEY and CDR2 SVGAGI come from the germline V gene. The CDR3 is CASSSNNEQFF. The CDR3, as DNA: TGTGCCAGCAGTTCGAACAATGAGCAGTTCTTC.